The entry below gives a single TCR beta chain sequence along with its context. Antigen unknown. The source of the sample is a study of cytomegalovirus exposure and HLA in healthy donors. Across the study: In a previous analysis, nearly 120 million unique TCR beta sequences were found from roughly 180 million T cells. Broader study findings: The study flagged roughly 160 TCR beta chains as cytomegalovirus-associated. For cytomegalovirus status, the classifier reportedly gave diagnoses with high specificity and sensitivity.

Germline V gives CDR1 MGHDK, CDR2 SYGVNS. V was pared by 4 bases and J by 2 bases, with 12 bases between. The CDR3 length is 14 residues. The PCR was carried out with 60 Vbeta primers and 13 Jbeta primers. TCRdb's table, derived via immunoSEQ multiplex PCR, lists solely in-frame clones and lacks some. Among 90,000 or so clones, 60% to 80% were seen once, and the ten largest hold 2% to 2.5%. Sequencing was done on a sample of PBMCs. This chain connects TRBV25-1 to TRBJ2-7; possible D gene TRBD2, 6 bases. The source is a boy aged 5 to 17 in good health and CMV-seronegative. The CDR3: CASSGGVKPYEQYF. The DNA of the CDR3 is TGTGCCAGCAGTGGGGGGGTCAAACCCTACGAGCAGTACTTC.